The 24 T cell receptor beta chains reported below all come from one sample, sequenced in a study of human T cells and chemical hapten exposure. Each CDR3 protein is one row after TCRdb ran MiXCR on the RACE reads. The top ten hold about 1.1% of the sample, which has 250,000 or so distinct CDR3 sequences, over 7.5% seen once. Time point here: pre-sensitization, week 0. Treatment: therapeutic diphenylcyclopropenone sensitization with weekly scalp DPC. This specimen was whole blood, taken in connection with sensitization to the hapten diphenylcyclopropenone (DPC). These TCRs come from a man between 18 and 35 years old with alopecia areata. Some clones in this sample may be carry-over from other donors' samples.

The chain carries TRBV12-3 or TRBV12-4 and TRBJ2-1, with 8 positions matching TRBD1. The CDR3 has 17 residues. V lost 1 base to trimming and J lost 3 bases; unmatched junction nucleotides: 8. CDR3 in amino acids: CASSLEGGTGIYNEQFF. The CDR3 bases are TGTGCCAGCAGTTTAGAGGGCGGGACAGGTATCTACAATGAGCAGTTCTTC.

This clonotype has a handful of counts. V and J are TRBV6-5 and TRBJ1-4; D is possibly TRBD1 (5 bases). V was pared by 5 bases and J by 6 bases, with 13 bases between. Germline CDR1 and CDR2: MNHEY and SVGAGI. The CDR3 totals 14 residues. DNA of the CDR3: TGTGCCAGCAGTCAGGGCTCCGAGGATGAAAAACTGTTTTTT. Translation: CASSQGSEDEKLFF.

This clonotype showed up just a few times. The V call is TRBV7-9, the J call TRBJ1-5; no reliable D call. CDR1 is SEHNR, CDR2 FQNEAQ, per germline (reference sequence). Trimming took off 7 bases at V and 6 bases at J, with 10 bases between the two ends. The CDR3 is 12 residues long. CDR3 residues: CASTSDGQPQHF. In DNA, the CDR3 is TGTGCCAGCACCTCGGACGGTCAGCCCCAGCATTTT.

This clonotype was counted between two and nine times. The chain links TRBV5-1 to TRBJ1-6, with D tentatively TRBD1 (5 bases). Trimming took off 1 base at V and 7 bases at J, with 15 bases between the two ends. This CDR3 spans 16 amino acids. Germline assignment: CDR1 SGHRS and CDR2 YFSETQ. The CDR3, as DNA: TGCGCCAGCAGCTTGCAGTCAAACAGGTTAAATTCACCCCTCCACTTT. This encodes CASSLQSNRLNSPLHF.

This clonotype has only a few counts. The V and J genes are TRBV5-5 and TRBJ2-7; a possible D gene is TRBD1 (6 bases). The ends were cut back, 4 bases at V and 4 bases at J, with 15 bases in the middle. This CDR3 is 14 amino acids long. CDR1 SGHKS and CDR2 YYEKEE come from the germline V gene (reference sequence). DNA of the CDR3: TGTGCCAGCAGCGTGACAGGAAGGGCTTACGAGCAGTACGTC. It specifies CASSVTGRAYEQYV.

The sample holds a few counts of this clonotype. The gene calls are TRBV5-1 and TRBJ1-2, with a weak D call TRBD1 (6 bases). The CDR3 runs to 14 residues. Germline V lookup: CDR1 SGHRS, CDR2 YFSETQ. Trimming stripped 2 bases from V and 8 bases from J, with 16 bases between. The CDR3 reads CASSLLTGLDGYTF. The CDR3 DNA follows: TGCGCCAGCAGCTTATTAACAGGGTTGGACGGCTACACCTTC.

This clonotype was counted many times. This chain joins TRBV12-5 and TRBJ1-3; D call uncertain. This CDR3 comprises 16 residues. Trimming stripped 1 base from V and 3 bases from J, with 13 bases between. Per germline, CDR1 LGHNT and CDR2 FRNRAP. This CDR3 is CASGLGNTRFGNTIYF. In DNA, the CDR3 is TGTGCTAGTGGTTTGGGGAACACCCGCTTTGGAAACACCATATATTTT.

This chain uses TRBV7-6 with TRBJ2-3; the D is unclear. Between the trimmed V and J ends, which lost 4 bases and 12 bases, there was a span of 17 bases. The length of the CDR3 is 13 residues. CDR1 is SGHVS, CDR2 FNYEAQ, per germline. This CDR3 is CASSSPTQGNQYF. CDR3 in DNA: TGTGCCAGCAGCTCCCCCACCCAAGGAAATCAGTATTTT. Full variable domain (outside the CDR3, taken from reference TRBV7-6 and TRBJ2-3): GAGVSQSPRYKVTKRGQDVALRCDPISGHVSLYWYRQALGQGPEFLTYFNYEAQQDKSGLPNDRFSAERPEGSISTLTIQRTEQRDSAMYRCASSSPTQGNQYFGPGTRLTVL.

This clonotype was recorded a few times. V is TRBV6-5 and J is TRBJ2-7; weak D call: TRBD2 (5 bases). Germline V gene data show CDR1 as MNHEY and CDR2 as SVGAGI. Trimming shortened V by 2 bases and J by 2 bases, and 13 bases separated the two germline ends. The CDR3 runs 15 residues. The CDR3 DNA sequence: TGTGCCAGCAGTTACAACAGCCGGACTCCCTACGAGCAGTACTTC. Amino acids: CASSYNSRTPYEQYF.

Ten or more counts support this clonotype. The V and J genes are TRBV4-2 and TRBJ1-2; no definite D call. V dropped 0 bases and J dropped 3 bases, with 11 bases sitting between them. The CDR3 has 15 amino acids. Germline V gene sequence: CDR1 LGHNA, CDR2 YNFKEQ. CDR3 nucleotide sequence: TGTGCCAGCAGCCAAGAGGGCGAGACTCACTATGGCTACACCTTC. It is translated as CASSQEGETHYGYTF.

At least ten counts were recorded for this clonotype. The chain uses TRBV28 and TRBJ2-7; D unresolved. V dropped 3 bases and J dropped 3 bases, with 12 bases sitting between them. CDR1 and CDR2 (germline): MDHEN, SYDVKM. This CDR3 spans 14 amino acids. The CDR3 is CASSFPKGVYEQYF. As DNA, the CDR3 is TGTGCCAGCAGTTTCCCCAAGGGCGTCTACGAGCAGTACTTC.

This clonotype occurred many times. The chain recombines TRBV29-1 with TRBJ1-4; 7 bases align to TRBD1. The CDR3 length is 14 residues. With 5 bases clipped from V and 8 bases from J, the junction kept 11 bases outside the gene matches. From germline, CDR1 is SQVTM and CDR2 ANQGSEA. The CDR3 loop reads CSVLLTGSNEKLFF. CDR3 nucleotides: TGCAGCGTTCTGCTGACAGGGAGTAACGAAAAACTGTTTTTT. Full variable domain (missing parts from reference TRBV29-1 and TRBJ1-4): SAVISQKPSRDICQRGTSLTIQCQVDSQVTMMFWYRQQPGQSLTLIATANQGSEATYESGFVIDKFPISRPNLTFSTLTVSNMSPEDSSIYLCSVLLTGSNEKLFFGSGTQLSVL.

The chain uses TRBV6-2 or TRBV6-3 and TRBJ2-1; D could derive from TRBD1 or TRBD2 (5 bases each). V was clipped by 7 bases and J by 3 bases, with 16 bases between them. This CDR3 comprises 15 residues. Germline V gene sequence: CDR1 MNHEY, CDR2 SVGEGT. CDR3 amino acids: CASTRDVLFYNEQFF. CDR3 nucleotide sequence: TGTGCCAGCACCAGGGACGTTCTCTTCTACAATGAGCAGTTCTTC.

The gene calls are TRBV7-9 and TRBJ1-5; 8 positions match TRBD1. The CDR3 loop spans 14 amino acids. Germline-derived CDR1 and CDR2 are SEHNR and FQNEAQ (reference sequence). V dropped 5 bases and J dropped 3; count of bases not matched to a gene: 3. For the CDR3, the DNA is TGTGCCAGCAGCGGACAGGGCTACAATCAGCCCCAGCATTTT. It translates to CASSGQGYNQPQHF. The variable domain in full, completed from reference TRBV7-9 and TRBJ1-5, reads DTGVSQNPRHKITKRGQNVTFRCDPISEHNRLYWYRQTLGQGPEFLTYFQNEAQLEKSRLLSDRFSAERPKGSFSTLEIQRTEQGDSAMYLCASSGQGYNQPQHFGDGTRLSIL.

The rearrangement links TRBV12-5 to TRBJ2-2; D is perhaps TRBD1 (5 bases). V gave up 1 base and J gave up 0 bases, with 6 bases separating them. CDR1 and CDR2 from the germline V gene are LGHNT and FRNRAP. The CDR3 sequence is 15 residues long. The CDR3 DNA reads as TGTGCTAGTGGTTTGGAGGGGCCGAACACCGGGGAGCTGTTTTTT. This encodes CASGLEGPNTGELFF.

This clonotype was seen more than once but under ten times. The chain combines TRBV10-3 with TRBJ2-7, with TRBD1 as a possible D gene (5 bases). Germline values: CDR1 ENHRY, CDR2 SYGVKD. Deletions cut 3 bases from V and 0 bases from J, with 6 bases between. This CDR3 comprises 13 residues. CDR3 nucleotides: TGTGCCATCAGTGACGACAGCTCCTACGAGCAGTACGTC. Its protein is CAISDDSSYEQYV.

Only a few counts were recorded for this clonotype. V and J are TRBV7-8 and TRBJ2-7; 10 bases are a match to TRBD1. Per the germline V gene, CDR1 is SGHVS and CDR2 is FQNEAQ. The CDR3 has 13 amino acids. Losses at the gene ends were 6 bases for V and 4 bases for J; bases not matched to a gene: 3. In DNA form, the CDR3 reads TGTGCCAGCAGGGGGACAGGGGCATACGAGCAGTACGTC. It yields the protein CASRGTGAYEQYV.

This clonotype was picked up a small number of times. The chain carries TRBV5-1 and TRBJ2-5; 10 bases line up with TRBD1. CDR1 and CDR2 from the germline V gene are SGHRS and YFSETQ. This CDR3 has 15 residues. The ends lost 6 bases at V and 5 bases at J; junction bases unmatched: 10. Here the CDR3 reads CASTRTGGSSETQYF. Written as DNA, the CDR3 is TGCGCCAGCACCCGGACAGGGGGATCTTCGGAGACCCAGTACTTC.

The V call is TRBV3-1, the J call TRBJ1-6, with unresolved D. V gave up 0 bases and J gave up 2 bases, with 11 bases separating them. The CDR3 contains 17 residues. Per the germline V gene, CDR1 is LGHDT and CDR2 is YNNKEL (reference sequence). For the CDR3, the DNA is TGTGCCAGCAGCCAAGATCGGCAGATACCCTATAATTCACCCCTCCACTTT. Its protein is CASSQDRQIPYNSPLHF.

The V and J genes are TRBV7-2 and TRBJ2-7; TRBD1 matches at 7 bases. The V and J ends lost 4 bases and 2 bases, in that order; junction bases with no gene match: 8. This CDR3 spans 15 amino acids. Germline CDR1 is SGHTA and CDR2 is FQGNSA. The CDR3 DNA reads TGTGCCAGCAGCTACACGACAGGGTCGACCTACGAGCAGTACTTC. It encodes CASSYTTGSTYEQYF.

The V gene is TRBV4-1, the J gene TRBJ1-5, with a weak D call TRBD1 (6 bases). This CDR3 is built from 14 residues. Per the germline V gene, CDR1 is MGHRA and CDR2 is YSYEKL. V was cut by 3 bases and J by 7 bases, with 13 bases left in between. CDR3 sequence: CASSQGGGRQPQHF. The CDR3 DNA reads TGCGCCAGCAGCCAGGGAGGGGGTAGACAGCCCCAGCATTTT.

The chain joins TRBV10-3 to TRBJ1-5, with unresolved D. The CDR3 extends over 15 amino acids. Deletions cut 0 bases from V and 2 bases from J, with 8 bases between. Germline V gene data show CDR1 as ENHRY and CDR2 as SYGVKD. CDR3 in DNA: TGTGCCATCAGTGAGTCGTATCTGCGCAATCAGCCCCAGCATTTT. As protein: CAISESYLRNQPQHF.

V is TRBV20-1 and J is TRBJ2-1; D tentatively reads TRBD1 or TRBD2 (5 bases each). This CDR3 comprises 14 residues. CDR1 DFQATT and CDR2 SNEGSKA come from the germline V gene (reference sequence). Trimming took 0 bases from V and 5 from J, leaving 11 bases between them. The CDR3 is CSAREGTDNNEQFF. CDR3 coding DNA: TGCAGTGCTAGAGAGGGGACCGACAACAATGAGCAGTTCTTC.

This clonotype was seen more than once but under ten times. The genes are TRBV6-2 or TRBV6-3 and TRBJ1-6; D uncertain. Trimming stripped 5 bases from V and 5 bases from J, with 7 bases between. The CDR3 has 13 amino acids. CDR1 MNHEY and CDR2 SVGEGT come from the germline V gene. Written as DNA, the CDR3 is TGTGCCAGCAGTAGGCACCATAATTCACCCCTCCACTTT. Amino acid sequence: CASSRHHNSPLHF.